This T cell receptor (beta chain) is from a study of blood T cell repertoires in COVID-19. Trimming pared 2 bases from V and 4 bases from J, leaving 9 bases between. The CDR3 loop spans 15 amino acids. Germline CDR1 reads LNHNV; CDR2 reads YYDKDF (reference sequence). The protocol was immunoSEQ multiplex PCR, while the TCRdb copy is restricted to in-frame clones and leaves out a portion. The repertoire includes about 130,000 clones, about 83% of them detected once, and 13% sits in the top ten. The source is a human donor in a cohort sampled during active COVID-19. The sample consisted of peripheral blood. J is TRBJ1-6 and V is TRBV15; unclear D gene. In nucleotides, the CDR3 is TGTGCCACCAGCAGACGGTCAGGTTATAATTCACCCCTCCACTTT. Amino acids: CATSRRSGYNSPLHF.